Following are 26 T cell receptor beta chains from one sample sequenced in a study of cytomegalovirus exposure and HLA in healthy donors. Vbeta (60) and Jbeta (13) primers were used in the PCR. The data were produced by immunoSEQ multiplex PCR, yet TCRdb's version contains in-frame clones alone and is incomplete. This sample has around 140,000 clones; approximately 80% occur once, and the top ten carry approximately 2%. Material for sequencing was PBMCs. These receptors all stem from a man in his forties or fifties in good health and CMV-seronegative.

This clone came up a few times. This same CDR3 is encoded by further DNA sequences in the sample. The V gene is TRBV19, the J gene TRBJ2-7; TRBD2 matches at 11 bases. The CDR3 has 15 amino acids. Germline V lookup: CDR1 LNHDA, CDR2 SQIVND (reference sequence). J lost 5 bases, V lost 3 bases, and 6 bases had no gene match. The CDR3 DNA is TGTGCCAGTAGTATTGGGGGACTAGCGGCCCACGAGCAGTACTTC. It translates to CASSIGGLAAHEQYF.

In DNA form, the CDR3 reads TGTGCCAGCAGCGGACAGGTTCGTCGCCTGGGCGCTGGAAACACCATATATTTT. Translation gives CASSGQVRRLGAGNTIYF. The chain carries TRBV11-3 and TRBJ1-3; 7 bases are shared with TRBD1. The junction had 15 bases not matched to a gene; V was cut back by 5 bases and J by 2 bases. This CDR3 has 18 amino acids. Germline V gene lookup returns CDR1 SGHNT and CDR2 YENEEA.

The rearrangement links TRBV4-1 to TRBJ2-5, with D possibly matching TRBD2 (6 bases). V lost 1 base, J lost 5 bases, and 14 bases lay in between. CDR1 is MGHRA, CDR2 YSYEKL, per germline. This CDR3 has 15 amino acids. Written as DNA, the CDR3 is TGCGCCAGCAGCCAAGTTTTAGCGGACGGGGAGACCCAGTACTTC. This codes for CASSQVLADGETQYF.

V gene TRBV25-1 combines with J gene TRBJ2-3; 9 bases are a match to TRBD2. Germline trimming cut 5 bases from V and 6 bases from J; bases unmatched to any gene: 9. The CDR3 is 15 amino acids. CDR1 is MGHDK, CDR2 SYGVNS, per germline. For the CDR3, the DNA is TGTGCCAGCAGTTTGGGCGGGAGGGCCGGGGATACGCAGTATTTT. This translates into CASSLGGRAGDTQYF.

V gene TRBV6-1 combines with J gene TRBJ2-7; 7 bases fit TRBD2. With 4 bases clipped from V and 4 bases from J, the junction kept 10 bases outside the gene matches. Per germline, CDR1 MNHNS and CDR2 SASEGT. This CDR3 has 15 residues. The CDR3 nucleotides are TGTGCCAGCAGTGGGCTAGCGGATACCATGTACGAGCAGTACTTC. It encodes CASSGLADTMYEQYF.

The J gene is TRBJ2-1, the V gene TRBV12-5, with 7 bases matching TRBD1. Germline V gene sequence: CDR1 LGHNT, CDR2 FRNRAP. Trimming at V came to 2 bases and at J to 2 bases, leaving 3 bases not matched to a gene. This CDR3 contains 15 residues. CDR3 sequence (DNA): TGTGCTAGTGGTTTGCAACAGGGGCCCTACAATGAGCAGTTCTTC. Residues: CASGLQQGPYNEQFF.

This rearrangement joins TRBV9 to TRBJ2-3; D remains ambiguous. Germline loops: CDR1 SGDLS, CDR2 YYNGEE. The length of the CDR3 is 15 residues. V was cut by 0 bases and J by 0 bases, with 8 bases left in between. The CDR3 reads CASSVDGESTDTQYF. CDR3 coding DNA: TGTGCCAGCAGCGTAGATGGAGAAAGCACAGATACGCAGTATTTT. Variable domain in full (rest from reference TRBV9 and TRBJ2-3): DSGVTQTPKHLITATGQRVTLRCSPRSGDLSVYWYQQSLDQGLQFLIQYYNGEERAKGNILERFSAQQFPDLHSELNLSSLELGDSALYFCASSVDGESTDTQYFGPGTRLTVL.

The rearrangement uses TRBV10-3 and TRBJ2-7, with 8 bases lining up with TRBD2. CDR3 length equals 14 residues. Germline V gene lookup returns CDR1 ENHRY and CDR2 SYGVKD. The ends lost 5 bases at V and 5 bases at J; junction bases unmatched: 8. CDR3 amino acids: CAISQREGNDEQYF. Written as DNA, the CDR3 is TGTGCCATCAGTCAACGGGAGGGTAACGACGAGCAGTACTTC.

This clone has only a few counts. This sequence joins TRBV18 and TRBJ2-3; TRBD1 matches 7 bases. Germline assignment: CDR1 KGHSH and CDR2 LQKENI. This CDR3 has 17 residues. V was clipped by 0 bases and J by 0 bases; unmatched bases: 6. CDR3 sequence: CASSPPGAGGSTDTQYF. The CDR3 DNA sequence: TGTGCCAGCTCACCACCGGGGGCAGGGGGAAGCACAGATACGCAGTATTTT.

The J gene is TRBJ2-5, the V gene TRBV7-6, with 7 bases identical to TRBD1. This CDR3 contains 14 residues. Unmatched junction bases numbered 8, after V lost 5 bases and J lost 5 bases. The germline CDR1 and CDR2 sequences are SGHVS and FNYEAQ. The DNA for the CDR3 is TGTGCCAGCAGCGACAGGGTTTTGGGGGAGACCCAGTACTTC. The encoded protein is CASSDRVLGETQYF.

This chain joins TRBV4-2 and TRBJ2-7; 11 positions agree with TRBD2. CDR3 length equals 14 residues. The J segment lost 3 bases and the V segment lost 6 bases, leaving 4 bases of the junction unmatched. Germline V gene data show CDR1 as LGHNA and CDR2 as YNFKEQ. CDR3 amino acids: CASSLSGGGYEQYF. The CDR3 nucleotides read TGTGCCAGCAGTCTTAGCGGGGGGGGCTACGAGCAGTACTTC.

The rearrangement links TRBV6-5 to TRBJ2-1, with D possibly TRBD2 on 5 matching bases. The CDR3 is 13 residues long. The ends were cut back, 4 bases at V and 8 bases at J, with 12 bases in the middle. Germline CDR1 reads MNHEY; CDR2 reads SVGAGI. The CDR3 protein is CASSSGEYHEQFF. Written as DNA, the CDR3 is TGTGCCAGCAGTTCCGGGGAGTACCATGAGCAGTTCTTC.

CDR3 in amino acids: CASSLAGTYEQYF. CDR3 bases: TGTGCCAGCAGCTTAGCGGGGACCTACGAGCAGTACTTC. The V call is TRBV5-4, the J call TRBJ2-7; 7 bases agree with TRBD2. The CDR3 is 13 amino acids. Germline values: CDR1 SGHNT, CDR2 YYREEE (reference sequence). V lost 2 bases, J lost 2 bases, and 1 base stayed unmatched.

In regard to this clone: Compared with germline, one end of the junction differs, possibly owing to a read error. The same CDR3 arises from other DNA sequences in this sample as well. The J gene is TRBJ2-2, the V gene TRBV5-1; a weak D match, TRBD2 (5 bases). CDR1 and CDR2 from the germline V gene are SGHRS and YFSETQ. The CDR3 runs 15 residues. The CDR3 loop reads CASSLAGPNTGELFF. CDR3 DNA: TGCGCCAGCAGCTTGGCAGGCCCGAACACCGGGGAGCTGTTCTTT.

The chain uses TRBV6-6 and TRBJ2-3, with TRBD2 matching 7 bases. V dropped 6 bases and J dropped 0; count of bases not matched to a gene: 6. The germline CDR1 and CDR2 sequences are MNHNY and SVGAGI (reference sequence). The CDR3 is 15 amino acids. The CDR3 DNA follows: TGTGCCAGCAGCCTTCTCGGGGGGAGCACAGATACGCAGTATTTT. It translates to CASSLLGGSTDTQYF.

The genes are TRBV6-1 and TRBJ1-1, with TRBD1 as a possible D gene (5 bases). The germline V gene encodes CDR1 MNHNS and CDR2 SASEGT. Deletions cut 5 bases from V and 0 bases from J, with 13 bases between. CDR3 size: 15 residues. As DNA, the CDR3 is TGTGCCAGCAGTTCCCCCCGGGGGGTGAACACTGAAGCTTTCTTT. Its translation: CASSSPRGVNTEAFF.

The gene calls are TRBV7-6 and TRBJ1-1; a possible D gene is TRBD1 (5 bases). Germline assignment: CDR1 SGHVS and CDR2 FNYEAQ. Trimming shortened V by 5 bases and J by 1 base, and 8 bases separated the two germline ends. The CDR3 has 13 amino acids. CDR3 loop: CASSAGENTEAFF. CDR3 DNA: TGTGCCAGCAGCGCGGGGGAGAACACTGAAGCTTTCTTT.

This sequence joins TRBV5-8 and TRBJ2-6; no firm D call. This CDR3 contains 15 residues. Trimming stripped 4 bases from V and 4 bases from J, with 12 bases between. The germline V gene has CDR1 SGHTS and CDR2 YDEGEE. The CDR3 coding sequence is TGTGCCAGCAGCCACAGTAGAAGAGGGGCCAACGTCCTGACTTTC. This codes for CASSHSRRGANVLTF. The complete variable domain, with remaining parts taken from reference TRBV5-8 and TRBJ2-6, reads EAGVTQSPTHLIKTRGQQATLRCSPISGHTSVYWYQQALGLGLQFLLWYDEGEERNRGNFPPRFSGRQFPNYSSELNVNALELEDSALYLCASSHSRRGANVLTFGAGSRLTVL.

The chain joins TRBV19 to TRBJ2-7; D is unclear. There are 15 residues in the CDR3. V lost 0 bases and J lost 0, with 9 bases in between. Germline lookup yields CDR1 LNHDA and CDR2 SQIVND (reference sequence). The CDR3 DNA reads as TGTGCCAGTAGTATAGAAGCAGGCTTCTCCTACGAGCAGTACTTC. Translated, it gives CASSIEAGFSYEQYF.

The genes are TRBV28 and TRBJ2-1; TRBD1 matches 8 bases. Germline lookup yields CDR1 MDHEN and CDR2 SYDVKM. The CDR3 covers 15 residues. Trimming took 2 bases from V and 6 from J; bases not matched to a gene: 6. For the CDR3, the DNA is TGTGCCAGCAGTTTAGGGCAGGGGGCGCGCAATGAGCAGTTCTTC. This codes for CASSLGQGARNEQFF.

CDR3 nucleotide sequence: TGCGCCAGCAGCTCCGGACTAGCGGCAGATACGCAGTATTTT. It specifies CASSSGLAADTQYF. The chain has TRBV5-1 and TRBJ2-3; TRBD2 matches at 10 bases. Germline values: CDR1 SGHRS, CDR2 YFSETQ. The CDR3 is made up of 14 amino acids. V shed 3 bases, J shed 4 bases, and the junction held 2 bases outside the gene matches.

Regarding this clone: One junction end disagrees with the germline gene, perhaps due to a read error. The CDR3 DNA is TGTGCCAGCGGCTTGGGGGGGGTCGATGAGCAGTTCTTC. Translation gives CASGLGGVDEQFF. The chain joins TRBV7-6 to TRBJ2-1, with 7 positions matching TRBD2. CDR3 length: 13 residues. Germline lookup yields CDR1 SGHVS and CDR2 FNYEAQ.

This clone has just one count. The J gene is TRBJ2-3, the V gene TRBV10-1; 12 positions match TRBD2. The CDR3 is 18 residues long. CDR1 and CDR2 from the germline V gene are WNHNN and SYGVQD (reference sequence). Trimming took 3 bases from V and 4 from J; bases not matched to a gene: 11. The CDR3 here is CASSDPRTSGIRADTQYF. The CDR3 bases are TGCGCCAGCAGTGACCCTCGGACTAGCGGGATTAGGGCAGATACGCAGTATTTT.

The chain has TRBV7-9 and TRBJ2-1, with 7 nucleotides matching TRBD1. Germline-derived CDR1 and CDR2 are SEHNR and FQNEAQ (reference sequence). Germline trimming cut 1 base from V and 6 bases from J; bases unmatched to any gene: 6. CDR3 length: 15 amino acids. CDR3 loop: CASSLVAGGPNEQFF. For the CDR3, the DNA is TGTGCCAGCAGCTTAGTTGCAGGGGGTCCCAATGAGCAGTTCTTC.

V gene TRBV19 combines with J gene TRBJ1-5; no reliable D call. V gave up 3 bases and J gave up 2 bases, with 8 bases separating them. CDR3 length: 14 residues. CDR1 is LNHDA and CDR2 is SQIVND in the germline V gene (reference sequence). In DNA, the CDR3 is TGTGCCAGTAGTATGTTGGGCGGCAATCAGCCCCAGCATTTT. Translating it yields CASSMLGGNQPQHF.

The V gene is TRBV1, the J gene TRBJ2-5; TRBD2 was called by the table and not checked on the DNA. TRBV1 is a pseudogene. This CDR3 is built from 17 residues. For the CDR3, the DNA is TGCACCAGCAGCCCGGCCCGGGACACCGGGGGGGAAGAGACCCAGTACTTC. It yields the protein CTSSPARDTGGEETQYF.